These 5 T cell receptor beta chains share one sample of origin, sequenced in a study of beta chain features in type 1 diabetes. Findings of the study overall: Type 1 diabetes patients had moderately but significantly shorter TCRB CDR3s in all four CD4+ subsets.

These receptors' targets are unknown. Expressed TCRB transcripts were sequenced, since all the RNA that had been isolated was reverse transcribed. The data were produced by immunoSEQ multiplex PCR, yet TCRdb's version contains in-frame clones alone and is incomplete. Of tens of thousands of clones in the sample, about 71% were seen once. Material for sequencing was stem cell memory CD4+ T cells from blood. The receptors originated from a woman aged 40 to 50 with type 1 diabetes.

V and J are TRBV5-1 and TRBJ2-2; TRBD1 matches at 7 bases. Losses at the gene ends were 4 bases for V and 0 bases for J; bases not matched to a gene: 3. The CDR3 runs to 15 residues. Germline V gene lookup returns CDR1 SGHRS and CDR2 YFSETQ. CDR3 DNA sequence: TGCGCCAGCAGCCGACAGGGACCGAACACCGGGGAGCTGTTTTTT. This codes for CASSRQGPNTGELFF.

The gene calls are TRBV5-1 and TRBJ2-3; 8 bases fit TRBD2. The junction had 5 bases not matched to a gene; V was cut back by 0 bases and J by 5 bases. From germline, CDR1 is SGHRS and CDR2 YFSETQ. This CDR3 has 15 amino acids. This CDR3 reads CASSLVAREGDTQYF. The CDR3 DNA follows: TGCGCCAGCAGCTTGGTAGCTCGGGAGGGAGATACGCAGTATTTT.

The chain is built from TRBV6-5 and TRBJ1-5; 8 positions match TRBD1. The length of the CDR3 is 15 residues. The ends lost 6 bases at V and 5 bases at J; junction bases unmatched: 9. CDR1 is MNHEY, CDR2 SVGAGI, per germline. The CDR3 nucleotides read TGTGCCAGCAGGGGTCCAGGGGGCGCGGATCAGCCCCAGCATTTT. It is translated as CASRGPGGADQPQHF.

The rearrangement joins TRBV5-4 to TRBJ2-3; D is perhaps TRBD1 (6 bases). This CDR3 comprises 16 residues. V shed 4 bases and J shed 5 bases, with 20 bases lying between them. Germline CDR1 and CDR2: SGHNT and YYREEE (reference sequence). This CDR3 reads CASSQEGQGRGDTQYF. For the CDR3, the DNA is TGTGCCAGCAGCCAAGAAGGGCAGGGGCGAGGAGATACGCAGTATTTT.

The chain combines TRBV7-3 with TRBJ1-1; TRBD1 might be the D (6 bases). Germline CDR1 is SGHTA and CDR2 is FQGTGA. V was cut by 4 bases and J by 2 bases, with 11 bases left in between. The CDR3 is made up of 14 amino acids. CDR3 sequence: CASSSDRPNTEAFF. The CDR3 DNA sequence: TGTGCCAGCAGCTCCGACAGGCCCAACACTGAAGCTTTCTTT.